This T cell receptor (beta chain) was observed in a study of blood T cells in healthy people across ages. This clonotype was counted a few times. Its target is not known. Through a sample-barcoded 5' primer and a J-beta primer mix, a second PCR was run for 7 to 11 cycles. MiXCR, run by TCRdb on the 5' RACE reads, gives a single entry per CDR3 protein. Here the sample spans fewer than 950,000 distinct CDR3 sequences, around 36% being singletons. The CDR3 totals 15 residues. Germline V gene sequence: CDR1 MNHEY, CDR2 SMNVEV (reference sequence). Trimming at V came to 6 bases and at J to 3 bases, leaving 8 bases not matched to a gene. Researchers report isolating at least 6 million PBMCs per sample. General observations from the study: Donors of long life had a larger count of naive CD4+ cells and greater diversity than aged donors.

The receptor's source is a young man in good health. The chain uses TRBV27 and TRBJ2-7; 10 positions match TRBD1. The sequencing sample was made of blood. The CDR3 DNA follows: TGTGCCAGCAGCTCCGGGGGACAGGGGTTCTACGAGCAGTACTTC. Translated, it gives CASSSGGQGFYEQYF.